What follows are 24 T cell receptor beta chains derived from one specimen sequenced in a study of blood T cells in healthy people across ages. Alongside a J-beta primer mix, a sample-barcoded 5' primer served in a second PCR lasting about 7 to 12 cycles. TCRdb ran MiXCR on the 5' RACE reads and lists one entry per CDR3 protein. The sample shows over 600,000 distinct CDR3 sequences, over 20% of them seen only once. The sequencing sample was made of blood. These receptors all stem from a man between 65 and 85 years old in good health.

The V gene is TRBV7-2, the J gene TRBJ1-1; no definite D call. Germline loops: CDR1 SGHTA, CDR2 FQGNSA. CDR3 length: 15 amino acids. V lost 1 base, J lost 5 bases, and 14 bases lay in between. CDR3 in amino acids: CASSLGLLMGTEAFF. The CDR3 coding sequence is TGTGCCAGCAGCTTAGGTCTCCTCATGGGGACTGAAGCTTTCTTT. The whole variable domain, filled in from reference TRBV7-2 and TRBJ1-1, reads GAGVSQSPSNKVTEKGKDVELRCDPISGHTALYWYRQSLGQGLEFLIYFQGNSAPDKSGLPSDRFSAERTGGSVSTLTIQRTQQEDSAVYLCASSLGLLMGTEAFFGQGTRLTVV.

Only a few counts were recorded for this clonotype. V usage is TRBV9 and J usage is TRBJ2-5, with 9 bases fitting TRBD2. Germline V CDR1 and CDR2: SGDLS, YYNGEE. The CDR3 sequence is 15 residues long. Trimming cost V 0 bases and J 2 bases; bases outside gene matches: 2. The CDR3 spells CASSVVLAGQETQYF. The CDR3, as DNA: TGTGCCAGCAGCGTAGTGCTAGCGGGACAAGAGACCCAGTACTTC.

The V gene is TRBV20-1, the J gene TRBJ2-7; 10 positions match TRBD1. The CDR3 sequence is 13 residues long. Germline V gives CDR1 DFQATT, CDR2 SNEGSKA (reference sequence). The V gene end was trimmed by 6 bases and the J gene end by 7 bases; junction bases not matched to a gene: 9. CDR3 region: CSAIGTGDREQYF. The CDR3 DNA reads as TGCAGTGCCATCGGGACAGGGGACCGGGAGCAGTACTTC.

The chain recombines TRBV12-3 or TRBV12-4 with TRBJ2-7; D perhaps matches TRBD2 (6 bases). This CDR3 is built from 15 residues. The ends were cut back, 3 bases at V and 5 bases at J, with 17 bases in the middle. The CDR3 nucleotides read TGTGCCAGCAGTTTCTCACTAGCCCGTATCGACGAGCAGTACTTC. Its translation is CASSFSLARIDEQYF.

This clonotype was recorded at least ten times. This sequence joins TRBV7-9 and TRBJ2-2, with D perhaps TRBD2 (6 bases). The CDR3 is 14 amino acids. Trimming removed 0 bases from V and 4 bases from J, with 6 bases in between. CDR1 and CDR2 (germline): SEHNR, FQNEAQ (reference sequence). DNA for the CDR3: TGTGCCAGCAGCTTAGCGGGAGGCACCGGGGAGCTGTTTTTT. It is translated as CASSLAGGTGELFF. Looking up the rest from reference TRBV7-9 and TRBJ2-2 gives the full variable domain: DTGVSQNPRHKITKRGQNVTFRCDPISEHNRLYWYRQTLGQGPEFLTYFQNEAQLEKSRLLSDRFSAERPKGSFSTLEIQRTEQGDSAMYLCASSLAGGTGELFFGEGSRLTVL.

This clonotype was seen a handful of times. The V gene is TRBV28, the J gene TRBJ1-4, with TRBD1 matching over 7 bases. This CDR3 has 17 residues. J gave up 8 bases and V 7 bases, and 19 bases lay outside the gene matches. Per germline, CDR1 MDHEN and CDR2 SYDVKM. CDR3 DNA: TGTGCCAGCAACAGACACAGGGGTTTGGCCTATGAAGAAAAACTGTTTTTT. Translating gives CASNRHRGLAYEEKLFF.

The chain employs TRBV10-3 and TRBJ2-3; TRBD1 or TRBD2 may be the D gene (5 bases each). V was shortened by 7 bases and J by 0 bases, with 14 bases between the two germline ends. Germline V gene sequence: CDR1 ENHRY, CDR2 SYGVKD. This CDR3 has 15 amino acids. In DNA, the CDR3 is TGTGCCATCAATACCGGGACCTCTAGCACAGATACGCAGTATTTT. Encoded protein: CAINTGTSSTDTQYF.

This clonotype was counted ten times or more. The rearrangement joins TRBV29-1 to TRBJ2-3, with a possible D match to TRBD1 (6 bases). This CDR3 is 13 amino acids long. Germline CDR1 is SQVTM and CDR2 is ANQGSEA. The germline V and J ends were trimmed by 6 bases and 0 bases, with 10 bases remaining between them. The CDR3 is CSVEQGSTDTQYF. The CDR3 bases are TGCAGCGTAGAACAGGGAAGCACAGATACGCAGTATTTT.

This clonotype was recorded a few times. The rearrangement uses TRBV7-2 and TRBJ2-3; D remains ambiguous. This CDR3 has 16 residues. V gave up 0 bases and J gave up 0 bases, with 10 bases separating them. CDR1 is SGHTA, CDR2 FQGNSA, per germline. CDR3 in amino acids: CASSLAGARSTDTQYF. The CDR3 DNA reads TGTGCCAGCAGCTTAGCGGGCGCGCGCAGCACAGATACGCAGTATTTT.

This clonotype was counted between two and nine times. The rearrangement links TRBV6-4 to TRBJ2-6, with no clear D. V lost 4 bases and J lost 2, with 6 bases in between. The CDR3 has 14 amino acids. Germline V gene sequence: CDR1 MRHNA, CDR2 SNTAGT. The CDR3 here is CASSAVPGANVLTF. The CDR3 coding sequence is TGTGCCAGCAGTGCCGTACCTGGGGCCAACGTCCTGACTTTC.

V and J are TRBV30 and TRBJ1-2; TRBD1 matches 7 bases. The germline gives CDR1 GTSNPN, CDR2 SVGIG (reference sequence). With V trimmed by 1 base and J by 7 bases, 0 bases remained unmatched. The CDR3 totals 11 residues. The CDR3 DNA reads as TGTGCCTGGAGTGAGGGGGCTGGCTACACCTTC. It yields the protein CAWSEGAGYTF.

The J gene is TRBJ2-7, the V gene TRBV21-1. TRBV21-1 constitutes a pseudogene. This CDR3 comprises 13 residues. CDR3 sequence: CASSKGPGYEQYF. The CDR3 DNA follows: TGTGCCAGCAGCAAAGGCCCAGGCTACGAGCAGTACTTC.

This clonotype was picked up a small number of times. The V and J genes are TRBV5-5 and TRBJ2-3, with D hard to call. V lost 0 bases and J 0 bases, leaving 5 bases between the germline ends. In germline, CDR1 is SGHKS, CDR2 YYEKEE (reference sequence). CDR3 length: 14 residues. The CDR3 coding sequence is TGTGCCAGCAGCTTGGTTACTAGCACAGATACGCAGTATTTT. Translating it yields CASSLVTSTDTQYF.

This clonotype was observed a handful of times. The chain combines TRBV14 with TRBJ2-3; 9 bases fit TRBD2. CDR3 length equals 15 residues. The ends lost 2 bases at V and 6 bases at J; junction bases unmatched: 6. Germline loops: CDR1 SGHDN, CDR2 FVKESK. The CDR3 protein is CASSQPGLATDTQYF. The DNA for the CDR3 is TGTGCCAGCAGCCAACCGGGACTAGCAACCGATACGCAGTATTTT.

This clonotype was counted a few times. The junction differs from germline at one of its ends, possibly a read error. V usage is TRBV6-5 and J usage is TRBJ2-4; 8 bases align to TRBD1. CDR3 length: 13 amino acids. Germline CDR1 reads MNHEY; CDR2 reads SVGAGI. The CDR3 protein is CASSLRQGNIQYF. In DNA form, the CDR3 reads TGTGCCAGCAGCCTTCGACAGGGGAACATCCAGTACTTC.

This clonotype was seen more than once but under ten times. The V call is TRBV7-2, the J call TRBJ1-5; 7 bases agree with TRBD1. The CDR3 is 14 residues long. The V gene's germline CDR1 is SGHTA and CDR2 FQGNSA. V lost 6 bases, J lost 5 bases, and 7 bases stayed unmatched. The CDR3: CASSHTGVHQPQHF. CDR3 bases: TGTGCCAGCAGTCATACAGGGGTCCATCAGCCCCAGCATTTT. The entire variable domain, with the rest obtained from reference TRBV7-2 and TRBJ1-5, is as follows: GAGVSQSPSNKVTEKGKDVELRCDPISGHTALYWYRQSLGQGLEFLIYFQGNSAPDKSGLPSDRFSAERTGGSVSTLTIQRTQQEDSAVYLCASSHTGVHQPQHFGDGTRLSIL.

This clonotype was detected a few times. This chain links TRBV20-1 with TRBJ2-1; TRBD1 aligns across 9 bases. Germline lookup yields CDR1 DFQATT and CDR2 SNEGSKA (reference sequence). This CDR3 contains 12 residues. The V and J ends lost 4 bases and 7 bases, in that order; junction bases with no gene match: 2. CDR3 in amino acids: CSANRGQNEQFF. In nucleotides, the CDR3 is TGCAGTGCTAACAGGGGGCAAAATGAGCAGTTCTTC.

V is TRBV12-3 or TRBV12-4 and J is TRBJ2-7; TRBD1 agrees at 9 bases. The CDR3 spans 13 residues. The ends lost 6 bases at V and 4 bases at J; junction bases unmatched: 4. CDR3 protein: CASRPGTGYEQYF. CDR3 in DNA: TGTGCCAGCAGACCCGGGACAGGGTACGAGCAGTACTTC.

There are a few counts of this clonotype. The V and J genes are TRBV6-2 or TRBV6-3 and TRBJ2-5, with 10 bases fitting TRBD1. The DNA matches TRBJ2-7 better at its end, which makes the J call doubtful. The CDR3 has 18 residues. Germline V gene lookup returns CDR1 MNHEY and CDR2 SVGEGT. The CDR3 DNA reads TGTGCCAGCAGCAGCCTTCGGGACAGGGGTCTCTCTTCCTACGAGCAGTACTTC. Translation: CASSSLRDRGLSSYEQYF.

This clonotype turned up a few times. The rearrangement joins TRBV2 to TRBJ1-4; D might be TRBD1 (5 bases). The ends were cut back, 6 bases at V and 7 bases at J, with 12 bases in the middle. There are 13 residues in the CDR3. Germline CDR1 SNHLY, CDR2 FYNNEI. The CDR3 protein is CASRDFGGEKLFF. The CDR3, as DNA: TGTGCCAGCAGAGACTTCGGGGGTGAAAAACTGTTTTTT.

The chain is built from TRBV5-1 and TRBJ2-5, with D uncertain. The DNA end favors TRBJ2-1, so the J call may be wrong. Germline V lookup: CDR1 SGHRS, CDR2 YFSETQ. The CDR3 extends over 13 amino acids. The chain's CDR3 is CASSQLGNNEQFF. In DNA form, the CDR3 reads TGCGCCAGCAGCCAGCTAGGAAACAATGAGCAGTTCTTC.

This clonotype was observed a few times. CDR3 nucleotide sequence: TGTGCCAGCTCAAAGCCGGGACGGGACTACGAGCAGTACTTC. Translating gives CASSKPGRDYEQYF. The rearrangement joins TRBV18 to TRBJ2-7; the D call may be TRBD1 or TRBD2 (5 bases each). Germline V gene data show CDR1 as KGHSH and CDR2 as LQKENI. The CDR3 has 14 residues. Trimming pared 5 bases from V and 3 bases from J, leaving 14 bases between.

This clonotype was seen a handful of times. The chain links TRBV27 to TRBJ1-5, with TRBD1 matching over 7 bases. Germline trimming cut 3 bases from V and 6 bases from J; bases unmatched to any gene: 5. CDR1 is MNHEY and CDR2 is SMNVEV in the germline V gene (reference sequence). The CDR3 sequence is 14 residues long. CDR3 nucleotide sequence: TGTGCCAGCAGTTTGCAGACAGGGACTCAGCCCCAGCATTTT. Amino acids: CASSLQTGTQPQHF.

A word on this clonotype: This could be a read error, since a much larger clone is one nucleotide away. The chain uses TRBV6-2 or TRBV6-3 and TRBJ2-5; D gene unclear. CDR1 is MNHEY and CDR2 is SVGEGT in the germline V gene. Between the trimmed V and J ends, which lost 1 base and 5 bases, there was a span of 2 bases. There are 11 residues in the CDR3. The CDR3 sequence is CASSYFETQYF. The CDR3, as DNA: TGTGCCAGCAGTTACTTCGAGACCCAGTACTTC.